This T cell receptor beta chain was sequenced in a study of identical twins. Template switching added a universal primer site; cDNA carried unique molecular identifiers. MiXCR was run by TCRdb on the 5' RACE reads, yielding one entry per CDR3 protein. Altogether 1.5 million to 2 million distinct CDR3 sequences are present, less than 35% being singletons, with the ten largest covering 0.25% to 0.3%. Findings and caveats of the study: An excess of low generation probability was shown by twin-shared out-of-frame alpha sequences. Out-of-frame beta chain sequences displayed weaker excess sharing between twins.

Details on this clonotype: What it binds is not known.

The source of this sequence is a newborn girl in good health. The sequencing input was cord blood.

CDR3 DNA: TGCAGTGCCCCCTCGTTGGGCGGATATGACACCGGGGAGCTGTTTTTT. As protein: CSAPSLGGYDTGELFF. V usage is TRBV20-1 and J usage is TRBJ2-2; D gene unclear. CDR1 and CDR2 (germline): DFQATT, SNEGSKA (reference sequence). This CDR3 contains 16 residues. The V end was cut by 6 bases, the J end by 3 bases, with 20 bases between.